The present T cell receptor beta chain was sequenced within a study of T cells in Graves' hyperthyroidism and ophthalmopathy. The CDR3 contains 16 residues. V lost 7 bases, J lost 0 bases, and 20 bases lay in between. Per germline, CDR1 SQVTM and CDR2 ANQGSEA. The table lists this clonotype with a few counts. The investigators amplified TCR beta CDR3 regions from RNA transcripts. A set of HTBI primers served as the primers for a first-round RT-PCR of the TCR CDR3. Via MiXCR, TCRdb re-called the multiplex PCR reads, giving one row per CDR3 protein. The sample carries hundreds of thousands of distinct CDR3 sequences, 15% to 19% recorded once.

This TCR came from a woman in her late teens or twenties with Graves' hyperthyroidism. The chain is built from TRBV29-1 and TRBJ2-3; the D gene could be TRBD1 or TRBD2 (5 bases each). The specimen sequenced was blood. Here the CDR3 DNA reads TGCAGCGCTAGCCACCCCTGGACACTTAGCACAGATACGCAGTATTTT. It translates to CSASHPWTLSTDTQYF.